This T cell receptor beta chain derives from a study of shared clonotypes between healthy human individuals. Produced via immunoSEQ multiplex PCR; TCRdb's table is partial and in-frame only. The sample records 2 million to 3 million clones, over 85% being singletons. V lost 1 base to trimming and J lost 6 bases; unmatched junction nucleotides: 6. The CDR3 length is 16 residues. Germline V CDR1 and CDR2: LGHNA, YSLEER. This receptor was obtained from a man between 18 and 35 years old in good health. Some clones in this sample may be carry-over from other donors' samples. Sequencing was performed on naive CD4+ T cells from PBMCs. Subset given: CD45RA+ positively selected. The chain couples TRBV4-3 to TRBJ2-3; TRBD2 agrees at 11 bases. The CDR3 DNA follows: TGCGCCAGCAGCCAAGGGGAGACTAGCGGGATTGATACGCAGTATTTT. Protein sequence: CASSQGETSGIDTQYF.